This T cell receptor (beta chain) was identified during a study of blood T cell repertoires in COVID-19. Study as a whole: T cells, B-cell-depleted T cells, or PBMCs supplied cDNA or gDNA.

V gave up 1 base and J gave up 8 bases, with 16 bases separating them. Per germline, CDR1 SGHDT and CDR2 YYEEEE. The CDR3 is 15 amino acids. Profiled with immunoSEQ multiplex PCR; TCRdb holds only in-frame clones, not every one. Here the sample spans 150,000 or so clones, approximately 88% being singletons. Exposed participants encountered a COVID-19 case during the 2 weeks preceding study entry. The J gene is TRBJ2-1, the V gene TRBV5-6; possibly TRBD2 for D (6 bases). The clonotype was recovered from a man in his 70s who had been exposed to COVID-19. The source material was PBMCs or T cells enriched from blood (not recorded which). As DNA, the CDR3 is TGTGCCAGCAGCTTGCCTCGGGAGAGGAAAGATGAGCAGTTCTTC. This translates into CASSLPRERKDEQFF.